The 3 T cell receptor beta chains given below trace back to one sample, sequenced in a study of blood T cells in healthy people across ages. Combining a sample-barcoded 5' primer with a J-beta primer mix, a second PCR ran for roughly 7 to 12 cycles. Via MiXCR, TCRdb re-called the 5' RACE reads, giving one row per CDR3 protein. The table has around 1,800,000 distinct CDR3 sequences, 39% seen once. The sequenced material came from blood. The origin of the receptors is a human donor in good health.

This clonotype has a handful of counts. The chain has TRBV7-2 and TRBJ2-1; D call uncertain. Germline assignment: CDR1 SGHTA and CDR2 FQGNSA. There are 15 residues in the CDR3. V was pared by 7 bases and J by 7 bases, with 20 bases between. The CDR3 bases are TGTGCCAGCACCCCTCCGGCCTACTCAGGAAATGAGCAGTTCTTC. Translating it yields CASTPPAYSGNEQFF.

The sample holds a few counts of this clonotype. V gene TRBV4-3 combines with J gene TRBJ1-6; D is ambiguous. V lost 0 bases and J 7 bases, leaving 13 bases between the germline ends. This CDR3 is built from 16 residues. Germline V CDR1 and CDR2: LGHNA, YSLEER. The CDR3 DNA reads TGCGCCAGCAGCCAAGAACGGCAGTTCGACAATTCACCCCTCCACTTT. It translates to CASSQERQFDNSPLHF.

The V call is TRBV9, the J call TRBJ2-3; TRBD1 aligns across 8 bases. The V segment lost 2 bases and the J segment 2 bases; nucleotides outside the gene matches: 4. Germline-derived CDR1 and CDR2 are SGDLS and YYNGEE. The CDR3 has 15 residues. The CDR3 DNA reads TGTGCCAGCAGCGTCCGGACAGGGTCCACAGATACGCAGTATTTT. Translating it yields CASSVRTGSTDTQYF.